The clone carrying this T cell receptor beta chain was observed a handful of times. Trimming shortened V by 7 bases and J by 2 bases, and 10 bases separated the two germline ends. Germline V lookup: CDR1 KGHDR, CDR2 SFDVKD. The CDR3 sequence is 13 residues long. Profiling relied on immunoSEQ multiplex PCR, and the TCRdb table lists in-frame clones only, not all of them. The sample has roughly 140,000 clones; approximately 88% are singletons. The data are from a study of T cell responses to AZD1222 COVID-19 vaccine. The clonotype originates from an adult in good health. This sample comprised peripheral blood, obtained on day 0 of MenACWY control vaccination. The rearrangement links TRBV24-1 to TRBJ1-2; maybe TRBD1 (5 bases). Written as DNA, the CDR3 is TGTGCCACCAGCGGGACCGCGAACTATGGCTACACCTTC. Protein product: CATSGTANYGYTF.